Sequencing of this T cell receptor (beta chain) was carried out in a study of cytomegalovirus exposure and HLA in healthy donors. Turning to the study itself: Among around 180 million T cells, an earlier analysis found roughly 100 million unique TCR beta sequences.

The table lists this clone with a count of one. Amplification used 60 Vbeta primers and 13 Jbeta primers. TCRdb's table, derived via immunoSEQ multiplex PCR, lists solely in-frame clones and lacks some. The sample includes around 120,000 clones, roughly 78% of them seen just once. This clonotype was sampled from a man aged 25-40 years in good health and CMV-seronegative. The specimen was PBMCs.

CDR3 amino acids: CASSLLREGLYF. CDR3 nucleotides: TGCGCCAGCAGCTTGTTGCGGGAGGGCTTGTATTTT. V usage is TRBV5-1 and J usage is TRBJ2-3; the match to TRBD2 covers 9 bases. The CDR3 sequence is 12 residues long. Germline assignment: CDR1 SGHRS and CDR2 YFSETQ. The V and J ends lost 1 base and 14 bases, in that order; junction bases with no gene match: 5.